This T cell receptor (beta chain) was identified during a study of blood T cell repertoires in COVID-19. Looking at the study overall: The United States, Italy and Spain were the sources of the acute and convalescent COVID-19 samples.

This clone was counted a single time. TCRdb's copy holds only in-frame clones and misses some; the assay was immunoSEQ multiplex PCR. The sample carries around 180,000 clones, approximately 90% recorded once. Germline values: CDR1 LGHDT, CDR2 YNNKEL (reference sequence). The V gene lost 2 bases and the J gene lost 0 bases, with 8 bases spanning the gap. The CDR3 is 15 amino acids. This clonotype originated in a man between 60 and 70 years old with acute or convalescent COVID-19. The rearrangement links TRBV3-1 (or the pseudogene TRBV3-2) to TRBJ1-3, with D uncertain. Sequenced sample: peripheral blood. The CDR3 here is CASSQMFNSGNTIYF. CDR3 DNA sequence: TGTGCCAGCAGCCAAATGTTCAACTCTGGAAACACCATATATTTT.